The T cell receptor (beta chain) under discussion was sequenced for a study of blood T cell repertoires in COVID-19. Losses at the gene ends were 3 bases for V and 3 bases for J; bases not matched to a gene: 4. Per the germline V gene, CDR1 is GTSNPN and CDR2 is SVGIG (reference sequence). This CDR3 is built from 14 residues. Libraries were prepared by immunoSEQ multiplex PCR; TCRdb keeps only in-frame clonotypes and omits some of them. Among 90,000 or so clones listed, about 88% were seen once. This clone was detected once. Sequencing was performed on peripheral blood. The chain has TRBV30 and TRBJ2-3; 9 positions agree with TRBD2. The TCR comes from a man at least 80 years old with active or convalescent COVID-19. The DNA for the CDR3 is TGTGCCTGGAGGCGGGAGGGCCAAACAGATACGCAGTATTTT. This codes for CAWRREGQTDTQYF.